This T cell receptor (beta chain) was obtained from a study of blood T cells in healthy people across ages. This clonotype was seen a few times. The antigen is not known. The CDR3 has 15 amino acids. Between the trimmed V and J ends, which lost 3 bases and 0 bases, there was a span of 9 bases. With a J-beta primer mix and a sample-barcoded 5' primer, a second PCR ran about 6 to 11 cycles. Carrying 12 random nucleotides, a template-switch adaptor labeled each individual cDNA molecule. A single record per CDR3 protein comes from TCRdb applying MiXCR to the 5' RACE reads. The sample carries approximately 600,000 distinct CDR3 sequences, under 70% recorded once. Collection of 7.5 to 10 milliliters of peripheral blood was performed for each donor. Study-level results: Per million T cells, TCR beta diversity dropped about linearly as age rose.

This sequence was found in a man aged 60 to 69 in good health. V usage is TRBV12-3 or TRBV12-4 and J usage is TRBJ2-1, with D tentatively TRBD1 (6 bases). Sample: blood. As DNA, the CDR3 is TGTGCCAGCAGTTTGCAACAGGGCTCCTACAATGAGCAGTTCTTC. This gives the protein CASSLQQGSYNEQFF.